These 27 T cell receptor beta chains came from one sample sequenced in a study of CD8 T cells in Susac syndrome. Random hexamers primed reverse transcription of 0.5 to 1 ug RNA. TCRdb redid the calling of the immunoSEQ multiplex PCR reads with MiXCR, one entry per CDR3 protein. The sample gives roughly 86,000 distinct CDR3 sequences, about 96% of which show up once; approximately 0.62% is in the top ten. Sequenced input: CD8+ T cells from PBMCs. These receptors originate from a human donor with Susac syndrome.

The gene calls are TRBV12-3 or TRBV12-4 and TRBJ1-2; tentatively, D is TRBD1 (6 bases). This CDR3 has 15 residues. V was cut by 6 bases and J by 8 bases, with 22 bases left in between. DNA of the CDR3: TGTGCCAGCAGGTTGGGGGGGGCGCTGGTGGAAGGCTACACCTTC. This translates into CASRLGGALVEGYTF.

V usage is TRBV30 and J usage is TRBJ2-4, with a tentative D call TRBD1 (6 bases). CDR3 size: 13 residues. V was clipped by 4 bases and J by 4 bases, with 11 bases between them. Germline loops: CDR1 GTSNPN, CDR2 SVGIG (reference sequence). The CDR3 sequence: CAWNRAPKNIQYF. As DNA, the CDR3 is TGTGCCTGGAACAGGGCCCCTAAAAACATTCAGTACTTC.

The chain combines TRBV4-3 with TRBJ2-5, with no clear D. Germline V CDR1 and CDR2: LGHNA, YSLEER. The CDR3 spans 13 residues. V lost 1 base, J lost 5 bases, and 8 bases lay in between. In DNA, the CDR3 is TGCGCCAGCAGCCAAGTGGCGGACGAGACCCAGTACTTC. This encodes CASSQVADETQYF.

The chain carries TRBV13 and TRBJ2-4, with 9 bases matching TRBD2. There are 17 residues in the CDR3. Germline V gene lookup returns CDR1 PRHDT and CDR2 FYEKMQ (reference sequence). Trimming at V came to 4 bases and at J to 4 bases, leaving 11 bases not matched to a gene. Here the CDR3 reads CASSSRTAGGLKNIQYF. CDR3 coding DNA: TGTGCCAGCAGCTCCAGGACGGCGGGGGGGTTAAAAAACATTCAGTACTTC.

The chain has TRBV20-1 and TRBJ2-1, with 11 bases lining up with TRBD2. Looked up from germline, CDR1 is DFQATT and CDR2 is SNEGSKA (reference sequence). The CDR3 length is 14 residues. The CDR3 is CSKSPGTSGNEQFF. DNA of the CDR3: TGCAGCAAAAGTCCCGGGACTAGCGGCAATGAGCAGTTCTTC.

The chain couples TRBV3-1 to TRBJ2-1; D could derive from TRBD1 or TRBD2 (5 bases each). Trimming stripped 3 bases from V and 10 bases from J, with 28 bases between. From germline, CDR1 is LGHDT and CDR2 YNNKEL (reference sequence). This CDR3 is 18 amino acids long. The CDR3 DNA follows: TGTGCCAGCAGCCACGCCGCCGGGGCTCGACATTCCCCAAGGGAGCAGTTCTTC. This codes for CASSHAAGARHSPREQFF.

This rearrangement joins TRBV30 to TRBJ2-1, with a tentative D call TRBD1 (5 bases). Germline V gene data show CDR1 as GTSNPN and CDR2 as SVGIG (reference sequence). The CDR3 consists of 14 residues. V was shortened by 4 bases and J by 0 bases, with 10 bases between the two germline ends. CDR3 region: CAWMQDSSYNEQFF. In DNA, the CDR3 is TGTGCCTGGATGCAAGACAGCTCCTACAATGAGCAGTTCTTC.

The chain couples TRBV29-1 to TRBJ2-5; 8 bases line up with TRBD2. The CDR3 has 12 residues. The V and J ends lost 7 bases and 4 bases, in that order; junction bases with no gene match: 5. The germline V gene has CDR1 SQVTM and CDR2 ANQGSEA. This CDR3 is CSAMGLVETQYF. The CDR3 DNA reads as TGCAGCGCCATGGGACTAGTAGAGACCCAGTACTTC.

The chain carries TRBV7-9 and TRBJ2-7, with D uncertain. The germline V and J ends were trimmed by 1 base and 3 bases, with 10 bases remaining between them. Looked up from germline, CDR1 is SEHNR and CDR2 is FQNEAQ (reference sequence). The CDR3 contains 14 residues. CDR3 in amino acids: CASSLVPGIYEQYF. The CDR3 bases are TGTGCCAGCAGCTTAGTTCCGGGTATCTACGAGCAGTACTTC. Based on the CDR3 plus reference TRBV7-9 and TRBJ2-7, the full variable domain is DTGVSQNPRHKITKRGQNVTFRCDPISEHNRLYWYRQTLGQGPEFLTYFQNEAQLEKSRLLSDRFSAERPKGSFSTLEIQRTEQGDSAMYLCASSLVPGIYEQYFGPGTRLTVT.

This clonotype was counted a single time. The CDR3 protein is CSASSVSSYEQYF. In nucleotides, the CDR3 is TGCAGTGCTAGTAGCGTGAGCTCCTACGAGCAGTACTTC. The gene calls are TRBV20-1 and TRBJ2-7; D possibly corresponds to TRBD2 (5 bases). Trimming removed 3 bases at V and 0 bases at J, with 9 bases between. Germline values: CDR1 DFQATT, CDR2 SNEGSKA (reference sequence). This CDR3 spans 13 amino acids.

The chain is built from TRBV3-1 and TRBJ2-7; no clear D gene. The germline CDR1 and CDR2 sequences are LGHDT and YNNKEL (reference sequence). V lost 6 bases and J lost 0, with 6 bases in between. The CDR3 sequence is 12 residues long. CDR3 sequence: CASSRVSYEQYF. Here the CDR3 DNA reads TGTGCCAGCAGTCGCGTCTCCTACGAGCAGTACTTC.

The chain uses TRBV24-1 and TRBJ1-5, with 10 bases fitting TRBD1. Germline trimming cut 3 bases from V and 4 bases from J; bases unmatched to any gene: 2. Germline V gene lookup returns CDR1 KGHDR and CDR2 SFDVKD. The CDR3 length is 15 residues. The CDR3 sequence is CATSDRTGGNQPQHF. DNA of the CDR3: TGTGCCACCAGTGATCGGACAGGGGGGAATCAGCCCCAGCATTTT.

The rearrangement links TRBV12-3 or TRBV12-4 to TRBJ1-6; 7 positions match TRBD1. J lost 8 bases, V lost 5 bases, and 6 bases had no gene match. This CDR3 is built from 14 residues. The CDR3 reads CASSLRDRDSPLHF. The DNA for the CDR3 is TGTGCCAGCAGTCTCCGAGACAGGGATTCACCCCTCCACTTT.

The chain is built from TRBV27 and TRBJ2-7; 8 bases are a match to TRBD2. CDR3 size: 12 residues. Per the germline V gene, CDR1 is MNHEY and CDR2 is SMNVEV (reference sequence). V was pared by 6 bases and J by 4 bases, with 2 bases of the junction left unmatched. CDR3: CASRGGGYEQYF. Here the CDR3 DNA reads TGTGCCAGCAGGGGCGGGGGGTACGAGCAGTACTTC.

In DNA, the CDR3 is TGTGCCAGCAGCCAGGAGGTTTCATTTAACACTGAAGCTTTCTTT. As protein: CASSQEVSFNTEAFF. The chain couples TRBV3-1 to TRBJ1-1; D gene ambiguous. CDR1 is LGHDT and CDR2 is YNNKEL in the germline V gene (reference sequence). Trimming removed 3 bases at V and 2 bases at J, with 13 bases between. This CDR3 region has 15 residues.

This chain joins TRBV11-2 and TRBJ1-1; unclear D gene. Trimming left V 1 base short and J 7 bases short, with 10 bases between. Germline-derived CDR1 and CDR2 are SGHAT and FQNNGV. CDR3 size: 13 residues. CDR3 DNA: TGTGCCAGCAGCTTAGCTCCTGGCTTTGAAGCTTTCTTT. It codes for CASSLAPGFEAFF.

This chain connects TRBV27 to TRBJ2-7, with D hard to call. The length of the CDR3 is 13 residues. Per germline, CDR1 MNHEY and CDR2 SMNVEV (reference sequence). The ends were cut back, 6 bases at V and 1 base at J, with 10 bases in the middle. The DNA for the CDR3 is TGTGCCAGCAGGTGGACGTGGTCCTACGAGCAGTACTTC. Its protein product is CASRWTWSYEQYF.

The chain joins TRBV20-1 to TRBJ2-7; a possible D gene is TRBD1 (6 bases). Deletions cut 0 bases from V and 0 bases from J, with 12 bases between. The CDR3 consists of 15 residues. Germline V gene data show CDR1 as DFQATT and CDR2 as SNEGSKA (reference sequence). In DNA, the CDR3 is TGCAGTGCTAGAGATACGCAGGGGAGCTCCTACGAGCAGTACTTC. This encodes CSARDTQGSSYEQYF.

The CDR3 region has the DNA TGTGCCAGCAGCTTAGATTATAACTCCGATACGCAGTATTTT. It codes for CASSLDYNSDTQYF. The rearrangement links TRBV11-2 to TRBJ2-3; D unresolved. The germline gives CDR1 SGHAT, CDR2 FQNNGV. Trimming took off 0 bases at V and 6 bases at J, with 10 bases between the two ends. This CDR3 is 14 amino acids long.

The chain employs TRBV19 and TRBJ2-1; D is undetermined. Trimming removed 5 bases at V and 5 bases at J, with 16 bases between. The CDR3 loop spans 15 amino acids. Germline V gene lookup returns CDR1 LNHDA and CDR2 SQIVND (reference sequence). As DNA, the CDR3 is TGTGCCAGTAGTCTCGCTACGAACACGAACAATGAGCAGTTCTTC. Its translation is CASSLATNTNNEQFF. Drawing the rest from reference TRBV19 and TRBJ2-1, the complete variable domain is DGGITQSPKYLFRKEGQNVTLSCEQNLNHDAMYWYRQDPGQGLRLIYYSQIVNDFQKGDIAEGYSVSREKKESFPLTVTSAQKNPTAFYLCASSLATNTNNEQFFGPGTRLTVL.

V and J are TRBV7-2 and TRBJ1-2; D gene unclear. The CDR3 runs 15 residues. The ends were cut back, 5 bases at V and 0 bases at J, with 13 bases in the middle. CDR1 and CDR2 from the germline V gene are SGHTA and FQGNSA. Here the CDR3 DNA reads TGTGCCAGCAGCCCAAAAGCGGTTTCTAACTATGGCTACACCTTC. Protein product: CASSPKAVSNYGYTF. The complete variable domain, with remaining parts taken from reference TRBV7-2 and TRBJ1-2, reads GAGVSQSPSNKVTEKGKDVELRCDPISGHTALYWYRQSLGQGLEFLIYFQGNSAPDKSGLPSDRFSAERTGGSVSTLTIQRTQQEDSAVYLCASSPKAVSNYGYTFGSGTRLTVV.

The chain combines TRBV19 with TRBJ2-1; D might be TRBD1 (6 bases). The V end lost 1 base, the J end lost 9 bases, and 13 bases lay between the germline ends. The CDR3 is 14 residues long. CDR1 is LNHDA, CDR2 SQIVND, per germline (reference sequence). The CDR3 DNA reads as TGTGCCAGTAGTATAGCCGGCACAGGGTTTGAGCAGTTCTTC. This gives the protein CASSIAGTGFEQFF. The whole variable domain, remainder taken from reference TRBV19 and TRBJ2-1, is DGGITQSPKYLFRKEGQNVTLSCEQNLNHDAMYWYRQDPGQGLRLIYYSQIVNDFQKGDIAEGYSVSREKKESFPLTVTSAQKNPTAFYLCASSIAGTGFEQFFGPGTRLTVL.

This clonotype has just one count. V and J are TRBV27 and TRBJ2-1; TRBD2 agrees at 9 bases. V dropped 6 bases and J dropped 10; count of bases not matched to a gene: 13. The germline CDR1 and CDR2 sequences are MNHEY and SMNVEV (reference sequence). There are 15 residues in the CDR3. CDR3 region: CASSLIRGGGDEQFF. CDR3 sequence (DNA): TGTGCCAGCAGCCTAATCCGGGGCGGGGGGGACGAGCAGTTCTTC.

The gene calls are TRBV14 and TRBJ2-1; D might be TRBD1 or TRBD2, each matching 5 bases. V lost 4 bases and J 3 bases, leaving 10 bases between the germline ends. The CDR3 has 14 residues. CDR1 and CDR2 from the germline V gene are SGHDN and FVKESK. Written as DNA, the CDR3 is TGTGCCAGCAGCCGTGGGACCTTCTACAATGAGCAGTTCTTC. It translates to CASSRGTFYNEQFF.

The J gene is TRBJ2-7, the V gene TRBV30; perhaps TRBD1 as D (5 bases). CDR1 GTSNPN and CDR2 SVGIG come from the germline V gene (reference sequence). Trimming pared 4 bases from V and 3 bases from J, leaving 16 bases between. CDR3 length: 14 residues. The CDR3: CAWNQRGKFYEQYF. The CDR3 nucleotides are TGTGCCTGGAATCAAAGGGGAAAATTCTACGAGCAGTACTTC.

J is TRBJ2-5 and V is TRBV25-1; 11 nucleotides agree with TRBD2. J gave up 4 bases and V 3 bases, and 1 base lay outside the gene matches. CDR3 length: 14 amino acids. The germline V gene has CDR1 MGHDK and CDR2 SYGVNS. The CDR3 loop reads CASSELAGGETQYF. As DNA, the CDR3 is TGTGCCAGCAGTGAGCTAGCGGGGGGAGAGACCCAGTACTTC.

The rearrangement links TRBV5-1 to TRBJ2-6; D remains unclear. The CDR3 sequence is 15 residues long. V lost 0 bases and J 1 base, leaving 5 bases between the germline ends. CDR1 and CDR2 (germline): SGHRS, YFSETQ. CDR3 residues: CASSLDSSGANVLTF. Here the CDR3 DNA reads TGCGCCAGCAGCTTGGACAGTTCTGGGGCCAACGTCCTGACTTTC.